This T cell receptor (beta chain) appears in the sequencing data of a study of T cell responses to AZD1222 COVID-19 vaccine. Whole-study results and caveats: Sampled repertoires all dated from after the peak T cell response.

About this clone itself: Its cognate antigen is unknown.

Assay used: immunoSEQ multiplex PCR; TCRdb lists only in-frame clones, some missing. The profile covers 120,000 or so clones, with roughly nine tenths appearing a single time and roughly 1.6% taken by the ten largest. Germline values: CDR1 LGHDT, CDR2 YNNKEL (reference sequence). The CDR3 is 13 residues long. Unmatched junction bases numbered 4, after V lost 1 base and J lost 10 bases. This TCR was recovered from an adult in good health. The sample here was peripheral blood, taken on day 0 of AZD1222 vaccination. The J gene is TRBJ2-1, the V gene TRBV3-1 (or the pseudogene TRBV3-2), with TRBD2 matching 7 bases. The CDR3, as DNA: TGTGCCAGCAGCCAAGCGACTAGCCCAGAGCAGTTCTTC. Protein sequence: CASSQATSPEQFF.